This TCR beta chain was identified during a study of naive CD8 T cells in extremely preterm neonates. Study-wide background: Adult ages are 25-50 years in the abstract, 20-50 in methods. Regarding the study as a whole: Relative to older groups, preterm infants had shorter, less trimmed CDR3s with fewer N additions.

As to this clone: Antigen: not known.

Trimming took 2 bases from V and 12 from J, leaving 11 bases between them. The CDR3 has 11 amino acids. Germline assignment: CDR1 SGHAT and CDR2 FQNNGV. Clones were read by immunoSEQ multiplex PCR, and TCRdb kept only the in-frame ones, dropping some. The sample has thousands of clones, approximately 97% seen once. Material for sequencing was naive CD8+ T cells from blood. The V gene is TRBV11-2, the J gene TRBJ2-7, with a tentative D call TRBD1 (5 bases). This clonotype was sampled from a human donor in good health. The DNA for the CDR3 is TGTGCCAGCAGCTTAACGCAGGGCCCGTACTTC. This gives the protein CASSLTQGPYF.